These T cell receptor beta chains were read from a single sample in a study of T-cell reconstitution after alpha-beta-depleted transplantation in children. A single record per CDR3 protein comes from TCRdb applying MiXCR to the PCR reads. The data contain about 240,000 distinct CDR3 sequences, 20% to 30% of them seen just once; the ten biggest clones take up around 2.5%. This material consisted of PBMCs, taken before TCRalphabeta/CD19-depleted stem cell transplant. These receptors all come from a girl between 2 and 10 years old with Fanconi anemia, due to receive a stem cell transplant. Both conserved end residues are part of each CDR3. The D gene is left open where the match is weak. Only some rows state a clone size, as once, few, many or a class for expanded clones.

size	D	J	V	DNA	CDR3
many	-	TRBJ1-1	TRBV21-1	TGTGCCAGCAGCAACAGGGTTGACACTGAAGCTTTCTTT	CASSNRVDTEAFF
many	-	TRBJ2-7	TRBV29-1	TGCAGCGTCGGAGGTCTAGGTGCCCACTACGAGCAGTACTTC	CSVGGLGAHYEQYF
few	TRBD2	TRBJ2-5	TRBV7-9	TGTGCCAGCAGCTTGGAGGCACGACTAGCGGGGCGAAAGACCCAGTACTTC	CASSLEARLAGRKTQYF
many	-	TRBJ2-2	TRBV29-1	TGCAGCGTTGAAGATCAGAGTCTGAACACCGGGGAGCTGTTTTTT	CSVEDQSLNTGELFF
-	-	TRBJ2-7	TRBV4-2	TGTGCCAGCAGCTACAGTCAGAGGGGCTACGAGCAGTACTTC	CASSYSQRGYEQYF
many	TRBD2	TRBJ2-3	TRBV28	TGTGCCAGCAGTTTAGGCGGGAGGGGAACAGATACGCAGTATTTT	CASSLGGRGTDTQYF
few	-	TRBJ2-3	TRBV29-1	TGCAGCGTTGCACCATCTACCACACCCACAGATACGCAGTATTTT	CSVAPSTTPTDTQYF
many	-	TRBJ2-7	TRBV20-1	TGCAGTGCCTGGTCCGATTGGGGAAAAACCGGCTACGAGCAGTACTTC	CSAWSDWGKTGYEQYF
-	-	TRBJ2-2	TRBV6-5	TGTGCCAGCAGTTACTCGAGGGGATCCGGGGAGCTGTTTTTT	CASSYSRGSGELFF
-	-	TRBJ2-1	TRBV7-2	TGTGCCAGCAGCTCCCTCGTACGGCGTAATGAGCAGTTCTTC	CASSSLVRRNEQFF
once	-	TRBJ2-5	TRBV11-1	TGTGCCAGCAGCTTAGTTCGGATGCAAGAGACCCAGTACTTC	CASSLVRMQETQYF
many	-	TRBJ2-3	TRBV20-1	TGCAGTGCTAACGGTAGACCGGGCGGGAAGGCAGATACGCAGTATTTT	CSANGRPGGKADTQYF
-	-	TRBJ2-7	TRBV20-1	TGCAGTGCTAGATTGGGTCGGTCGGGGCAGTACTTC	CSARLGRSGQYF
-	-	TRBJ2-1	TRBV9	TGTGCCAGCAGCGTCCTGGCTAGAGGTATCGATGAGCAGTTCTTC	CASSVLARGIDEQFF
many	TRBD2	TRBJ2-1	TRBV20-1	TGCAGTGCTTATAGGGGAGCGGGAGGATTATACAATGAGCAGTTCTTC	CSAYRGAGGLYNEQFF
few	TRBD2	TRBJ2-3	TRBV5-1	TGCGCCAGCAGCGCACTCGGGGGGGCAAGCTTCGATACGCAGTATTTT	CASSALGGASFDTQYF
-	TRBD2	TRBJ2-3	TRBV12-3/TRBV12-4	TGTGCCAGCAGTTTATGGCTAGCGGGGGGGGCCAAAGATACGCAGTATTTT	CASSLWLAGGAKDTQYF
many	-	TRBJ2-5	TRBV29-1	TGCAGCGTTGCGGGGCCGGAGGAGACCCAGTACTTC	CSVAGPEETQYF
-	-	TRBJ1-3	TRBV20-1	TGCAGTGCAAGCGACGAAACTGGAAACACCATATATTTT	CSASDETGNTIYF
few	TRBD2	TRBJ2-3	TRBV4-2	TGTGCCAGCAGCCAAGAGGGAGGGATACCAGATACGCAGTATTTT	CASSQEGGIPDTQYF
-	TRBD1	TRBJ2-5	TRBV29-1	TGCAGCGTGGCTGGGGACAGGGGGTTAGAGACCCAGTACTTC	CSVAGDRGLETQYF
many	-	TRBJ2-1	TRBV7-2	TGTGCCAGCAGCTTGGTACTCTCCTACAATGAGCAGTTCTTC	CASSLVLSYNEQFF
many	TRBD1	TRBJ2-1	TRBV29-1	TGCAGCTCCAGACAGGGCGGTGGTGAGCAGTTCTTC	CSSRQGGGEQFF
-	TRBD2	TRBJ2-1	TRBV20-1	TGCAGTGCTAGAGATATTGTGGTAGCGGGAGGGCCCTACAATGAGCAGTTCTTC	CSARDIVVAGGPYNEQFF
many	-	TRBJ2-3	TRBV20-1	TGCAGTGCTGAGGGGCAGGGCTCCACAGATACGCAGTATTTT	CSAEGQGSTDTQYF
many	TRBD2	TRBJ2-2	TRBV12-3/TRBV12-4	TGTGCCAGCAGTGGACTAGTGCTCACCGGGGAGCTGTTTTTT	CASSGLVLTGELFF
many	-	TRBJ2-3	TRBV29-1	TGCAGCGTTGGCGGACAGCTAGATACGCAGTATTTT	CSVGGQLDTQYF
few	TRBD1	TRBJ2-2	TRBV5-1	TGCGCCAGCAGCTTGTTGTGGCAGGGGGAGACCGGGGAGCTGTTTTTT	CASSLLWQGETGELFF
many	-	TRBJ2-7	TRBV6-7	TGTGCCAGCAGTTACCGCGAACAGGGCTCCTACGAGCAGTACTTC	CASSYREQGSYEQYF
-	-	TRBJ2-2	TRBV24-1	TGTGCCACCAGTGATTATGAGGCCTACACCGGGGAGCTGTTTTTT	CATSDYEAYTGELFF
many	-	TRBJ1-6	TRBV7-2	TGTGCCAGCAGCTTTAGGGGTGCTCATAATTCACCCCTCCACTTT	CASSFRGAHNSPLHF
-	-	TRBJ1-5	TRBV16	TGTGCCAGCAGCCAATACAGCCATCAGCCCCAGCATTTT	CASSQYSHQPQHF
few	TRBD2	TRBJ2-7	TRBV29-1	TGCAGCGTTGACGGTCGGACTAGCGGGGGGGGCGACGAGCAGTACTTC	CSVDGRTSGGGDEQYF
-	TRBD1	TRBJ2-5	TRBV12-3/TRBV12-4	TGTGCCAGCAGTTCCCCTACAGGGGGGAAAGAGACCCAGTACTTC	CASSSPTGGKETQYF
many	TRBD1	TRBJ1-5	TRBV5-5	TGTGCCAGCAGCTTGGCCGGGACAGGGTTTCAGCCCCAGCATTTT	CASSLAGTGFQPQHF
many	-	TRBJ1-4	TRBV29-1	TGCAGCGTTGTTTTCGGCGGCCAACTGTTTTTT	CSVVFGGQLFF
many	-	TRBJ2-1	TRBV7-6	TGTGCCAGCAGCCACCTGACTAGCTACAATGAGCAGTTCTTC	CASSHLTSYNEQFF
-	-	TRBJ2-7	TRBV29-1	TGCAGCGTCCGGGACGGGCACTACGAGCAGTACTTC	CSVRDGHYEQYF
few	TRBD1	TRBJ2-5	TRBV25-1	TGTGCCAGCAGTGAGTGGGGACAGAAGCAAGAGACCCAGTACTTC	CASSEWGQKQETQYF
-	-	TRBJ2-1	TRBV29-1	TGCAGCGTTGGGCTGTTATACAATGAGCAGTTCTTC	CSVGLLYNEQFF
-	TRBD2	TRBJ2-7	TRBV18	TGTGCCAGCTCACCTGGAATGCTAGCGGGGGGTCACGAGCAGTACTTC	CASSPGMLAGGHEQYF
-	TRBD1	TRBJ2-1	TRBV6-1	TGTGCCAGCAGTCGACAGGGGTACTCCTACAATGAGCAGTTCTTC	CASSRQGYSYNEQFF
few	TRBD1	TRBJ2-7	TRBV7-2	TGTGCCAGCACCCGGGACAGGGCCTACGAGCAGTACTTC	CASTRDRAYEQYF
many	-	TRBJ2-1	TRBV3-1	TGTGCCAGCAGCCAAGAGGGAGAGGTCAATGAGCAGTTCTTC	CASSQEGEVNEQFF
many	-	TRBJ2-6	TRBV29-1	TGCAGCGTTATGACCTCTGGGGCCAACGTCCTGACTTTC	CSVMTSGANVLTF
many	-	TRBJ2-2	TRBV4-2	TGTGCCAGCAGCCATGCAGTGGCGGAGCTGTTTTTT	CASSHAVAELFF
few	TRBD1	TRBJ2-7	TRBV20-1	TGCAGTGGGGTCCGGGACAGCAGGGTAGCCGAGCAGTACTTC	CSGVRDSRVAEQYF
-	-	TRBJ2-5	TRBV20-1	TGCAGTGCTAGAGATTACGGGAAGGAACAAGAGACCCAGTACTTC	CSARDYGKEQETQYF
-	-	TRBJ1-1	TRBV12-3/TRBV12-4	TGTGCCAGCAGTTTGCAGGGCACCACTGAAGCTTTCTTT	CASSLQGTTEAFF
many	TRBD1	TRBJ2-7	TRBV12-3/TRBV12-4	TGTGCCAGCACCTTGACAGGGGTAAACTACGAGCAGTACTTC	CASTLTGVNYEQYF
-	TRBD2	TRBJ2-3	TRBV20-1	TGCAGTGCCAAAGCGGGACCTAGCACAGATACGCAGTATTTT	CSAKAGPSTDTQYF